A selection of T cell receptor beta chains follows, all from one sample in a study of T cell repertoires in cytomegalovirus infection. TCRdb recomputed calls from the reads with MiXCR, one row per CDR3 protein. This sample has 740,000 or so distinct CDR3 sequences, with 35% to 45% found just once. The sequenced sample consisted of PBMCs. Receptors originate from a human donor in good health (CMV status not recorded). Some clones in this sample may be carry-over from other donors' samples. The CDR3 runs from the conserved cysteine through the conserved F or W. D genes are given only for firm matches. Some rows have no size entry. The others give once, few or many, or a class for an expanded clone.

CASSMASVVPLTGYTF TGTGCCAGTAGTATGGCAAGCGTCGTCCCACTAACCGGCTACACCTTC TRBV19 . TRBJ1-2 .
CASSTGDRRNYGYTF TGTGCCAGTAGTACCGGGGACAGGCGAAACTATGGCTACACCTTC TRBV19 . TRBJ1-2 TRBD1
CSVLTGEETQYF TGCAGCGTTCTGACAGGTGAAGAGACCCAGTACTTC TRBV29-1 . TRBJ2-5 .
CAIVDIPGSHQPQHF TGTGCCATCGTTGACATACCGGGGTCGCATCAGCCCCAGCATTTT TRBV6-1 many TRBJ1-5 .
CASSRDGEATEAFF TGTGCCAGCAGCCGGGACGGGGAGGCCACTGAAGCTTTCTTT TRBV7-8 few TRBJ1-1 .
CASREVGRREEKLFF TGCGCCAGCCGCGAGGTTGGGCGCCGAGAGGAAAAACTGTTTTTT TRBV5-1 . TRBJ1-4 .
CASSLPPVTGLETQYF TGTGCCAGCAGTTTACCTCCCGTGACAGGGCTGGAGACCCAGTACTTC TRBV28 few TRBJ2-5 TRBD1
CASSPWGGGTAEAFF TGTGCCAGCAGCCCCTGGGGGGGAGGTACGGCTGAAGCTTTCTTT TRBV12-3/TRBV12-4 . TRBJ1-1 .
CASSTNLAGISYEQYF TGTGCCAGCAGCACCAACCTAGCGGGAATCTCCTACGAGCAGTACTTC TRBV7-9 . TRBJ2-7 TRBD2
CASSFMIAGANVLTF TGTGCCAGCAGTTTTATGATAGCTGGGGCCAACGTCCTGACTTTC TRBV28 . TRBJ2-6 .
CASSFRGRRTEAFF TGTGCCAGCAGTTTCAGGGGACGGCGCACTGAAGCTTTCTTT TRBV27 . TRBJ1-1 .
CASSEISTVNQPPHF TGTGCCAGCAGCGAGATATCGACAGTCAATCAGCCCCCGCATTTT TRBV28 . TRBJ1-5 .
CASSLARRTPLHF TGTGCCAGCAGCTTAGCCAGGAGGACACCCCTCCACTTT TRBV11-2 . TRBJ1-6 .
CASSLTSGGSYEQYF TGTGCCAGCAGCCTGACTAGCGGGGGTTCCTACGAGCAGTACTTC TRBV7-2 many TRBJ2-7 TRBD2
CAIQGTQYGYTF TGTGCCATTCAGGGGACCCAATATGGCTACACCTTC TRBV10-3 . TRBJ1-2 .
CASSKMLRTSSTDTQYF TGTGCCAGCAGTAAAATGCTCCGGACTAGTAGCACAGATACGCAGTATTTT TRBV6-5 . TRBJ2-3 TRBD2